The rows below give T cell receptor beta chains drawn from one sample of a study of cytomegalovirus exposure and HLA in healthy donors. The protocol was immunoSEQ multiplex PCR, while the TCRdb copy is restricted to in-frame clones and leaves out a portion. The sample includes 100,000 to 120,000 clones, 80% of them seen just once. What was sequenced was PBMCs. The receptors come from a man aged 30 to 45 in good health and CMV-seropositive. CDR3s include the opening cysteine and the closing phenylalanine or tryptophan. The D gene is left open where the match is weak. Clone size is stated in some rows and not others, as once, few, many or a class when expanded.

v_gene	len	j_gene	abundance	d_gene	CDR3nt	CDR3aa
TRBV27	15	TRBJ2-7	-	-	TGTGCCAGCAGTTTGGGGGGAGGGGGGGTCTACGAGCAGTACTTC	CASSLGGGGVYEQYF
TRBV7-9	12	TRBJ1-6	-	-	TGTGCCAGCAGCTCGGGAAATTCACCCCTCCACTTT	CASSSGNSPLHF
TRBV28	14	TRBJ2-5	-	TRBD2	TGTGCCAGCAGTCTCCTAGCGGGGGATGAGACCCAGTACTTC	CASSLLAGDETQYF
TRBV4-1	16	TRBJ2-7	-	TRBD1	TGCGCCAGCAGCCAGGGATCCCTGGACAGGGACCACGAGCAGTACTTC	CASSQGSLDRDHEQYF
TRBV7-9	15	TRBJ2-5	-	TRBD2	TGTGCCGTCCCACCCGAGGCGGGGGGGCGGGAGACCCAGTACTTC	CAVPPEAGGRETQYF
TRBV25-1	15	TRBJ1-1	-	-	TGTGCCAGCAGTGAATCTGGGGGGTCGGGCACTGAAGCTTTCTTT	CASSESGGSGTEAFF
TRBV4-1	15	TRBJ2-7	-	TRBD2	TGCGCCACCCCTGAGTACATCGGGGGGGCGAACGAGCAGTACTTC	CATPEYIGGANEQYF
TRBV5-8	13	TRBJ1-1	few	-	TGTGCCAGCAGCTTGGAAGGGGGGGATGAAGCTTTCTTT	CASSLEGGDEAFF
TRBV7-2	15	TRBJ1-4	few	-	TGTGCCAGCAGCCCCCGTCTGTCCTTGGGCGAAAAACTGTTTTTT	CASSPRLSLGEKLFF
TRBV21-1	15	TRBJ2-5	-	-	TGTGCCAGCAGCAATCTCTGGCAGGGTGGGGAGACCCAGTACTTC	CASSNLWQGGETQYF
TRBV4-1	16	TRBJ1-4	once	-	TGCGCCAGCAGCCGAGACACCGGGGCAACTAATGAAAAACTGTTTTTT	CASSRDTGATNEKLFF
TRBV7-9	17	TRBJ1-2	-	TRBD1	TGTGCCACCTCAAGGGGTGGACAGGGGATCGCTAACTATGGCTACACCTTC	CATSRGGQGIANYGYTF
TRBV5-1	12	TRBJ1-2	once	-	TGCGCCAGCAGCCCGGGGATCCTTGGCTACACCTTC	CASSPGILGYTF
TRBV4-3	16	TRBJ2-7	-	TRBD1	TGCGCCAGCAGCCAAGATCTCGGACAGGGGGCCTACGAGCAGTACTTC	CASSQDLGQGAYEQYF
TRBV5-6	16	TRBJ1-2	-	TRBD1	TGTGCCAGCAGCTTGGGTTTGGAGGGGGACAGTAATGGCTACACCTTC	CASSLGLEGDSNGYTF
TRBV2	14	TRBJ2-1	-	TRBD2	TGTGCCACCTCGGGACTAGCGGGTTACAATGAGCAGTTCTTC	CATSGLAGYNEQFF
TRBV5-1	14	TRBJ2-5	-	-	TGCGCCAGCAGCCCGATCAGCGGCGGGGAGACCCAGTACTTC	CASSPISGGETQYF
TRBV29-1	14	TRBJ1-1	few	-	TGCAGCGTCTATAGGGGGGGAGTGAACACTGAAGCTTTCTTT	CSVYRGGVNTEAFF
TRBV18	17	TRBJ1-1	few	-	TGTGCCAGCTCACCATCAGAACAGGGAAATTTGAACACTGAAGCTTTCTTT	CASSPSEQGNLNTEAFF
TRBV19	17	TRBJ1-6	-	TRBD1	TGTGCCAGTAGTTCCCCCCCGGGACAGTCCTATAATTCACCCCTCCACTTT	CASSSPPGQSYNSPLHF
TRBV15	15	TRBJ1-6	-	-	TGTGCCACCAGCGGGGGGGGTTCTTCCAATTCACCCCTCCACTTT	CATSGGGSSNSPLHF
TRBV5-1	18	TRBJ2-3	-	TRBD2	TGCGCCAGCAGCCTCGGGGAGCGGGGGGGCCGAGGTGAAGATACGCAGTATTTT	CASSLGERGGRGEDTQYF
TRBV27	19	TRBJ1-6	-	-	TGTGCCAGCAGTCTAGCTCCGGGACACCTTAACTCCTATAATTCACCCCTCCACTTT	CASSLAPGHLNSYNSPLHF
TRBV5-4	17	TRBJ2-2	-	TRBD2	TGTGCCACGAGACGTGGGGTAGCGGGCGTAAACACCGGGGAGCTGTTTTTT	CATRRGVAGVNTGELFF
TRBV5-1	14	TRBJ2-1	-	-	TGCGCCAGCAGCTTGTACTCCTCTACGCCCGAGCAGTTCTTC	CASSLYSSTPEQFF
TRBV10-3	17	TRBJ2-6	-	TRBD1	TGTGCCATCAGTGGGGGGCGCACAGGGGCTGGGGCCAACGTCCTGACTTTC	CAISGGRTGAGANVLTF
TRBV15	17	TRBJ1-1	-	-	TGTGCCACCAACAGCTGCGGGGGCGCGACCCCGAATTATGAAGCTTTCTTT	CATNSCGGATPNYEAFF
TRBV9	15	TRBJ1-6	once	-	TGTGCCAGCAGCTTCTCCGGGTCCTATAATTCACCCCTCCACTTT	CASSFSGSYNSPLHF
TRBV4-1	17	TRBJ1-3	-	TRBD1	TGCGCCAGCAGCCAAGTGCGACAGGGGGCCCAAAGAAACACCATATATTTT	CASSQVRQGAQRNTIYF
TRBV5-4	11	TRBJ2-7	-	-	TGTGCCAGCAGATCCCACTACGAGCAGTACTTC	CASRSHYEQYF
TRBV2	14	TRBJ2-7	-	TRBD1	TGTGCCAGCAGTAACCCGGGACAGGGGAACGAGCAGTACTTC	CASSNPGQGNEQYF
TRBV5-4	16	TRBJ2-5	few	TRBD1	TGTGCCAGCAGCTCCAGGACAGGTCGGGTTAGGGAGACCCAGTACTTC	CASSSRTGRVRETQYF
TRBV7-2	14	TRBJ2-7	-	-	TGTGCCAGCAGCTTAGGGTGGGCTTCCTACGAGCAGTACTTC	CASSLGWASYEQYF
TRBV10-1	19	TRBJ1-1	-	TRBD1	TGCGCCAGCAGTGAGTCGTCCCCGGGACAGAAGTTCATGAACACTGAAGCTTTCTTT	CASSESSPGQKFMNTEAFF
TRBV4-1	15	TRBJ1-5	-	-	TGCGCCAGCAGCCCACAGGTCCTCGGCAATCAGCCCCAGCATTTT	CASSPQVLGNQPQHF
TRBV7-8	14	TRBJ1-2	-	TRBD1	TGTGCCAGCAGCCAGCAGGGGGCAGATTATGGCTACACCTTC	CASSQQGADYGYTF
TRBV2	15	TRBJ2-2	-	-	TGTGCCAGCAGACCGGGACTCTGGAACACCGGGGAGCTGTTTTTT	CASRPGLWNTGELFF
TRBV6-5	13	TRBJ2-4	-	TRBD1	TGTGCCAGCAGTTACCGACAGGGTTTCATTCAGTACTTC	CASSYRQGFIQYF
TRBV6-1	14	TRBJ2-1	few	TRBD2	TGTGCCAGCAGTGAAACCCCCCGGGAGGCTGAGCAGTTCTTC	CASSETPREAEQFF
TRBV6-1	14	TRBJ1-1	few	TRBD1	TGTGCCAGCAAACTGACAGGGTCGGGCGCTGAAGCTTTCTTT	CASKLTGSGAEAFF
TRBV6-1	15	TRBJ1-1	-	TRBD1	TGTGCCAGCAGTGAAGGGGGGCAGGGGGCCACTGAAGCTTTCTTT	CASSEGGQGATEAFF
TRBV6-5	14	TRBJ2-2	-	TRBD1	TGTGCCAGCAAGACAGGGGCGAACACCGGGGAGCTGTTTTTT	CASKTGANTGELFF
TRBV28	14	TRBJ1-2	-	TRBD1	TGTGCCAGCAGTTCTGGACAGGGGGCTGTTGGCTACACCTTC	CASSSGQGAVGYTF
TRBV7-9	15	TRBJ2-7	once	-	TGTGCCAGCAGCCCTTCGGGGGCAGGGGGCTACGAGCAGTACTTC	CASSPSGAGGYEQYF
TRBV5-8	14	TRBJ2-2	-	-	TGTGCCAGCAGCTTGGCCCCCTACACCGGGGAGCTGTTTTTT	CASSLAPYTGELFF
TRBV5-1	13	TRBJ2-5	-	-	TGCGCCAGCAGCTTCCCTCAGGGAGAGACCCAGTACTTC	CASSFPQGETQYF